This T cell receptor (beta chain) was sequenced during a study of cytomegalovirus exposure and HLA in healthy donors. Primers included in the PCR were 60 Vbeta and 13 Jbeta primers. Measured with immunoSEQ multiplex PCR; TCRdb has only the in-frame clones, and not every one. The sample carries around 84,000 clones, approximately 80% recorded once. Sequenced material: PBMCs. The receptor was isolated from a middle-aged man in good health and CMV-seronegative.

The CDR3, as DNA: TGCAGCGTTGAAAGGACAGGGGTCGGCCAGTACTTC. This translates into CSVERTGVGQYF. This rearrangement joins TRBV29-1 to TRBJ2-7, with 9 nucleotides matching TRBD1. V was pared by 2 bases and J by 10 bases, with 6 bases of the junction left unmatched. Germline V gene data show CDR1 as SQVTM and CDR2 as ANQGSEA. CDR3 length: 12 residues.